This T cell receptor beta chain derives from a study of T cells in Graves' hyperthyroidism and ophthalmopathy. What was amplified from RNA transcripts were TCR beta CDR3 regions. Researchers ran a first-round RT-PCR on the TCR CDR3 using the HTBI primer set. TCRdb recomputed calls from the multiplex PCR reads with MiXCR, one row per CDR3 protein. The sample lists roughly 570,000 distinct CDR3 sequences, more than 45% seen once, with roughly 19% in the top ten. The V end was cut by 6 bases, the J end by 1 base, with 13 bases between. CDR3 size: 13 residues. Germline-derived CDR1 and CDR2 are DFQATT and SNEGSKA (reference sequence). This clonotype was recorded many times.

The chain carries TRBV20-1 and TRBJ2-7; the D gene is possibly TRBD1 (6 bases). Material for sequencing was peripheral blood or thyroid tissue (not recorded which). The clonotype comes from an adult woman with Graves' disease, either hyperthyroidism or ophthalmopathy (not recorded which). The CDR3 DNA is TGCAGTGCCAACGACGGACAGTCCTACGAGCAGTACTTC. Its translation: CSANDGQSYEQYF.